Included here is one T cell receptor beta chain sequence, with context. Its antigen has not been determined. No qualities accompany the bases; no much larger clone lies one base away. The immunoSEQ two-step multiplex PCR at survey-level depth was used to amplify TRB CDR3 regions from genomic DNA. Each PCR was spiked with synthetic inline TR CDR3 controls spanning all V-J pairings to estimate template counts and remove amplification bias. Reads went through processing to reduce amplification and sequencing bias, and quantification was done against synthetic TR CDR3 analogs. Processing in the source paper ran as follows. Raw data were processed in ImmunoSEQ Analyzer, removing out-of-frame sequences and CDR3s with stop codons, and genes were named by IMGT nomenclature. Repertoire diversity was summarized as normalized Shannon entropy, defined as 1 minus Pielou's evenness. TRB sequences were considered identical only when V gene, J gene and CDR3 were shared. Public PML clonotypes were CDR3s found in two or more PML-onset samples but not found earlier, in controls, or in public databases. CDR3 amino acid composition by position was analyzed with Skylign using the observed count method. Imported from immuneACCESS, the table was reduced by TCRdb to in-frame sequences with V and J called. These copies leave out some clones; in studies compared against another copy, an unresolved V gene accounts for under half, and the cause of the remainder is not known. Clone size and the V and J calls come from that table; the DNA yielded D and trimming. The table for this sample lists tens of thousands of clones; approximately 85% of them were counted only once. The leading ten clones occupy 9.5% to 15% of the sample.

This entry belongs to a study of multiple sclerosis patients with progressive multifocal leukoencephalopathy (dated by TCRdb to the late 2010s). Context from the whole study: Peripheral T and B cells were examined in MS patients who went on to develop PML (4 under natalizumab, 1 after alemtuzumab) as well as in treated patients who did not. From before therapy, through 6 and 12 months, up to PML onset, two natalizumab-treated patients who later developed PML were tracked longitudinally. The goal was to find JC virus-specific or public T-cell expansions that arose at the time of PML onset.

The investigation overall reported the following: The analysis covered only peripheral blood, although cerebrospinal fluid or brain lymphocytes might be more informative for natalizumab-associated PML. Lower normalized Shannon entropy suggested less diverse TRB repertoires in most PML patients, whereas the natalizumab-treated controls showed values near 1. When PML developed, neither common TRBV or TRBJ gene usage nor preferential TRBV-TRBJ pairings were detected. Because the cohort was small and descriptive, it remained unclear whether the findings reflect JC virus infection or general immunocompromise. Although TRB clones above 0.5% frequency turned up only in PML patients, the clones expanded at PML onset were already present before and during natalizumab therapy.

The time point tag for this specimen amounts to: time of PML onset. The treatment or condition label on this specimen signifies: on natalizumab therapy at sampling. Diagnosis of PML was based on clinical and MRI findings and confirmed by finding JC virus DNA in cerebrospinal fluid. PML in the natalizumab-treated patients developed after between roughly 16 and 60 months of natalizumab therapy. Interferon beta had previously been received by all listed patients, and all PML patients were female. Blood samples at T3 were obtained at the time of PML onset. Ficoll-Hypaque density gradient centrifugation was used to isolate peripheral blood mononuclear cells. V lost 4 bases and J lost 6 bases; the stretch between them is 14 bases long. The CDR3 has 14 amino acids, counting the end cysteine and phenylalanine. Kept here is only the CDR3 DNA, which spans 42 bases and is read in frame from base 1. CDR1 is given as MNHNS and CDR2 as SASEGT, both from the germline V gene.

The source was PBMCs, collected from a patient treated with natalizumab. The sequence joins TRBV6-1 to TRBJ2-3, with the D gene uncertain. The clonotype originates from a woman aged 30 to 39 with progressive multifocal leukoencephalopathy. The bases are TGTGCCAGCAGTGGCCCCACGTCCCGGGATACGCAGTATTTT. This is translated as CASSGPTSRDTQYF.